This T cell receptor beta chain was obtained from a study of T cell responses to AZD1222 COVID-19 vaccine. Sequencing used immunoSEQ multiplex PCR; TCRdb keeps in-frame clones, though not all of them. The data contain 50,000 to 60,000 clones, approximately 80% of them seen just once; the ten biggest clones take up roughly 4.9%. The germline CDR1 and CDR2 sequences are SGHRS and YFSETQ. This CDR3 is 14 amino acids long. With 4 bases removed from V and 3 bases from J, the gap between germline ends came to 10 bases. The gene calls are TRBV5-1 and TRBJ1-4, with D unclear. The TCR sequence derives from an adult who received the AZD1222 COVID-19 vaccine. The sequences come from peripheral blood, collected 28 days after the second AZD1222 dose. The CDR3 protein is CASSASRANEKLFF. CDR3 sequence (DNA): TGCGCCAGCAGCGCCTCGCGGGCTAATGAAAAACTGTTTTTT.